This is a list of T cell receptor beta chains from one sample in a study of blood T cells in healthy people across ages. MiXCR, applied by TCRdb to the 5' RACE reads, yields one record per CDR3 protein. The sample records 780,000 or so distinct CDR3 sequences, roughly 56% being singletons. The sequenced sample consisted of blood. Every receptor here comes from a man aged 35 to 55 in good health. Each CDR3 is given with its conserved first and last residue. Each record gives: V gene, J gene, clone size, D gene, CDR3 protein, CDR3 DNA. D genes are given only for firm matches. Size is stated for part of the rows, as once, few or many counts, or as a class when the clone is expanded.

V: TRBV30; J: TRBJ2-3; size: -; D: -; CDR3: CAWSVDSYTQYF; DNA: TGTGCCTGGAGTGTCGACTCGTATACGCAGTATTTT
V: TRBV28; J: TRBJ1-1; size: -; D: -; CDR3: CASSWLTEAFF; DNA: TGTGCCAGCAGTTGGTTGACTGAAGCTTTCTTT
V: TRBV28; J: TRBJ1-1; size: few; D: TRBD1; CDR3: CASSRIRGIVNTEAFF; DNA: TGTGCCAGCAGCAGAATCAGGGGGATCGTGAACACTGAAGCTTTCTTT
V: TRBV11-2; J: TRBJ2-7; size: -; D: -; CDR3: CASSLEPREIYEQYF; DNA: TGTGCCAGCAGCTTAGAACCCAGGGAGATCTACGAGCAGTACTTC
V: TRBV20-1; J: TRBJ2-7; size: -; D: -; CDR3: CSARALTSSYEQYF; DNA: TGCAGTGCTAGGGCCCTGACTAGCTCCTACGAGCAGTACTTC
V: TRBV20-1; J: TRBJ2-7; size: few; D: TRBD2; CDR3: CSASRLAGANYEQYF; DNA: TGCAGTGCTAGCCGACTAGCGGGAGCGAACTACGAGCAGTACTTC
V: TRBV2; J: TRBJ2-4; size: few; D: -; CDR3: CASSEADIGSNIQYF; DNA: TGTGCCAGCAGTGAAGCCGATATCGGATCAAACATTCAGTACTTC
V: TRBV28; J: TRBJ1-2; size: -; D: -; CDR3: CASSRGGRGYTF; DNA: TGTGCCAGCAGTCGGGGAGGGCGGGGCTACACCTTC
V: TRBV30; J: TRBJ2-1; size: -; D: TRBD2; CDR3: CAWEAGGPGEQFF; DNA: TGTGCCTGGGAAGCGGGGGGGCCGGGTGAGCAGTTCTTC
V: TRBV3-1; J: TRBJ2-7; size: -; D: -; CDR3: CASSQGAVSYEQYF; DNA: TGTGCCAGCAGCCAAGGAGCGGTCTCCTACGAGCAGTACTTC
V: TRBV7-8; J: TRBJ2-5; size: -; D: -; CDR3: CASSQPTDEIQETQYF; DNA: TGTGCCAGCAGCCAACCGACAGACGAAATACAAGAGACCCAGTACTTC
V: TRBV7-2; J: TRBJ2-1; size: few; D: TRBD2; CDR3: CASSFLREGGEQFF; DNA: TGTGCCAGCAGCTTCTTGCGGGAGGGTGGTGAGCAGTTCTTC
V: TRBV25-1; J: TRBJ2-7; size: few; D: TRBD2; CDR3: CASSEFVAGWGVEQYF; DNA: TGTGCCAGCAGTGAATTCGTAGCGGGATGGGGGGTCGAGCAGTACTTC
V: TRBV29-1; J: TRBJ2-1; size: -; D: TRBD1; CDR3: CSVVRQGAYNEQFF; DNA: TGCAGCGTTGTTAGGCAGGGGGCGTACAATGAGCAGTTCTTC
V: TRBV4-3; J: TRBJ2-7; size: -; D: -; CDR3: CASNQEYGSTYEQYF; DNA: TGCGCCAGCAACCAAGAGTACGGATCGACCTACGAGCAGTACTTC
V: TRBV6-6; J: TRBJ2-1; size: -; D: TRBD2; CDR3: CASSLLSSGTYNEQFF; DNA: TGTGCCAGCAGTTTATTGTCTAGCGGGACCTACAATGAGCAGTTCTTC
V: TRBV2; J: TRBJ2-3; size: -; D: TRBD1; CDR3: CASSPRDRAYTQYF; DNA: TGTGCCAGCAGTCCCCGGGACAGGGCCTATACGCAGTATTTT
V: TRBV29-1; J: TRBJ2-7; size: -; D: -; CDR3: CSVEDRENPYEQYF; DNA: TGCAGCGTTGAAGATCGCGAAAATCCCTACGAGCAGTACTTC
V: TRBV28; J: TRBJ2-1; size: -; D: TRBD2; CDR3: CASSVAGGRGEQFF; DNA: TGTGCCAGCAGCGTAGCGGGAGGGCGCGGTGAGCAGTTCTTC
V: TRBV4-2; J: TRBJ1-3; size: -; D: -; CDR3: CASSQERLERGRVSSGNTIYF; DNA: TGTGCCAGCAGCCAAGAACGGCTCGAACGGGGGCGCGTCTCATCCGGAAACACCATATATTTT
V: TRBV5-6; J: TRBJ2-5; size: once; D: -; CDR3: CTSSLVGGETQYF; DNA: TGTACCAGCAGCTTGGTGGGGGGAGAGACCCAGTACTTC
V: TRBV18; J: TRBJ1-1; size: -; D: -; CDR3: CASSPGGDLQNTEAFF; DNA: TGTGCCAGCTCACCGGGGGGAGACCTTCAAAACACTGAAGCTTTCTTT
V: TRBV5-5; J: TRBJ2-1; size: -; D: TRBD1; CDR3: CASSLGVGTGAINEQFF; DNA: TGTGCCAGCAGCTTGGGGGTGGGGACAGGGGCTATCAATGAGCAGTTCTTC
V: TRBV5-1; J: TRBJ2-1; size: few; D: TRBD1; CDR3: CASSLRDRDEQFF; DNA: TGCGCCAGCAGCCTCCGGGACAGGGATGAGCAGTTCTTC
V: TRBV3-1; J: TRBJ2-1; size: -; D: -; CDR3: CASSPLRYNEQFF; DNA: TGTGCCAGCAGCCCTCTACGTTACAATGAGCAGTTCTTC